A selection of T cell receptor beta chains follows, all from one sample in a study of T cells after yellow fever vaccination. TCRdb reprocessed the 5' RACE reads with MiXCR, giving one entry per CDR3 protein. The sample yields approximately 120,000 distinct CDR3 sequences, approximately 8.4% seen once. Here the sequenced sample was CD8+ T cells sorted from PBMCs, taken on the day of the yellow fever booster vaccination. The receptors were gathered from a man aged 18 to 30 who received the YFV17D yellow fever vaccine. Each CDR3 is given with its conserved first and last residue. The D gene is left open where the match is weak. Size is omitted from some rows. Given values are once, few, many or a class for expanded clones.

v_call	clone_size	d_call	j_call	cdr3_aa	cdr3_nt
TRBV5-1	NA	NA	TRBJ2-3	CASSLSDITDTQYF	TGCGCCAGCAGCTTGTCAGATATCACAGATACGCAGTATTTT
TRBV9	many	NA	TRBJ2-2	CASSLKKRGVDTGELFF	TGTGCCAGCAGCTTAAAGAAAAGGGGGGTAGACACCGGGGAGCTGTTTTTT
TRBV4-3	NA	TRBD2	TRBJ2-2	CASRPAASGGTGELFF	TGCGCCAGCAGGCCGGCGGCTAGCGGGGGAACCGGGGAGCTGTTTTTT
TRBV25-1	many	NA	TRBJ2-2	CASSDGVGGTGELFF	TGTGCCAGCAGTGATGGAGTAGGAGGTACCGGGGAGCTGTTTTTT
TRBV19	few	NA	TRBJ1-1	CASSMGQGMNTEAFF	TGTGCCAGTAGTATGGGGCAGGGGATGAACACTGAAGCTTTCTTT
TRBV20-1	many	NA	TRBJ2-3	CSAGWGSTDTQYF	TGCAGTGCCGGGTGGGGGAGCACAGATACGCAGTATTTT
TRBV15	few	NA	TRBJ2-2	CATSAGLEGAYTGELFF	TGTGCCACCAGCGCTGGTTTGGAGGGGGCCTACACCGGGGAGCTGTTTTTT
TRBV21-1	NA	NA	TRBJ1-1	CASSKPIVGNTEAFF	TGTGCCAGCAGCAAACCGATAGTGGGGAACACTGAAGCTTTCTTT
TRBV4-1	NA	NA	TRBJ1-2	CASSLVEGGPGYTF	TGCGCCAGCAGCCTCGTGGAGGGGGGGCCCGGCTACACCTTC
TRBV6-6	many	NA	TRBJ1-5	CASTPGQNNQPQHF	TGTGCCAGCACACCCGGACAGAACAATCAGCCCCAGCATTTT
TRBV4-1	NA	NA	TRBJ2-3	CASSQVGGRTDTQYF	TGCGCCAGCAGCCAAGTGGGGGGCCGCACAGATACGCAGTATTTT
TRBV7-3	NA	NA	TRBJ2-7	CASSWDWGSEQYF	TGTGCCAGCAGCTGGGACTGGGGCTCCGAGCAGTACTTC
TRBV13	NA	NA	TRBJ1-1	CACLDGLTANTEAFF	TGTGCCTGCCTGGACGGGTTGACAGCGAACACTGAAGCTTTCTTT
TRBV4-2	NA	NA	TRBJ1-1	CASSQVGTRPRNTEAFF	TGTGCCAGCAGCCAAGTTGGGACAAGGCCTCGGAACACTGAAGCTTTCTTT
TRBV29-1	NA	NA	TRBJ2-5	CSVEGSGVETQYF	TGCAGCGTTGAAGGATCAGGGGTAGAGACCCAGTACTTC
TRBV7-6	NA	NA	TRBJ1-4	CASSPGPGGSSTNEKLFF	TGTGCCAGCAGCCCCGGGCCGGGGGGCTCTTCGACTAATGAAAAACTGTTTTTT
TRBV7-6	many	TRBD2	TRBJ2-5	CASSSGTSGGNALETQYF	TGTGCCAGCAGCTCCGGGACTAGCGGGGGGAACGCTCTTGAGACCCAGTACTTC
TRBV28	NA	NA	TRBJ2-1	CDSTATFHEQFF	TGTGACAGCACGGCGACGTTCCATGAGCAGTTCTTC
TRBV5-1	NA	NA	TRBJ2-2	CASKTGTSNTGELFF	TGCGCCAGCAAAACCGGGACTTCGAACACCGGGGAGCTGTTTTTT
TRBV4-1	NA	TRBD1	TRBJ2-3	CASSQETQGAGDTQYF	TGCGCCAGCAGCCAAGAGACCCAGGGGGCAGGGGATACGCAGTATTTT
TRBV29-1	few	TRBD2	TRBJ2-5	CSVARLAPEETQYF	TGCAGCGTTGCCCGACTAGCGCCAGAGGAGACCCAGTACTTC
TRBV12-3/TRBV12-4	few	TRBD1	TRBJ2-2	CASSGEDRVFTGELFF	TGTGCCAGCAGTGGGGAGGACAGGGTTTTCACCGGGGAGCTGTTTTTT
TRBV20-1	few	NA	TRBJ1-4	CSAPHPRGRGEKLFF	TGCAGTGCTCCCCATCCTCGGGGTCGGGGTGAAAAACTGTTTTTT
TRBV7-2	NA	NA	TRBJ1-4	CASSLSDRRNEKLFF	TGTGCCAGCAGCTTGTCCGACAGGCGGAATGAAAAACTGTTTTTT
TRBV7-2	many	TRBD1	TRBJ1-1	CASSFGTAYEAFF	TGTGCCAGCAGCTTCGGGACAGCCTATGAAGCTTTCTTT
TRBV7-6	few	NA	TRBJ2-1	CASSLESWRDNEQFF	TGTGCCAGCAGCTTAGAATCCTGGAGGGACAATGAGCAGTTCTTC
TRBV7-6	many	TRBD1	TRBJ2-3	CASSSGQGLDTQYF	TGTGCCAGCAGCTCGGGACAGGGGCTCGATACGCAGTATTTT
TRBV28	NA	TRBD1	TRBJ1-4	CASSFRRQGEKLFF	TGTGCCAGCAGTTTTAGGAGACAGGGTGAAAAACTGTTTTTT
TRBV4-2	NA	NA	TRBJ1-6	CASSQVGGGSPLHF	TGTGCCAGCAGCCAAGTGGGTGGAGGATCACCCCTCCACTTT
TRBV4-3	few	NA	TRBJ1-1	CASSQDGMGTEAFF	TGCGCCAGCAGCCAGGACGGGATGGGCACTGAAGCTTTCTTT
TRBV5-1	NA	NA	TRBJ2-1	CASSLLLDGNNEQFF	TGCGCCAGCAGCTTGCTACTGGACGGAAACAATGAGCAGTTCTTC
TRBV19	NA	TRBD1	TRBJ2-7	CASSSHDRGIHEQYF	TGTGCCAGTAGTAGCCACGACAGGGGGATCCACGAGCAGTACTTC
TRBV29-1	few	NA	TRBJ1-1	CSVGGQTSMGSGTEAFF	TGCAGCGTTGGAGGGCAGACATCTATGGGATCAGGTACTGAAGCTTTCTTT
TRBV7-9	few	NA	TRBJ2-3	CASSHPFTDTQYF	TGTGCCAGCAGCCACCCATTCACAGATACGCAGTATTTT
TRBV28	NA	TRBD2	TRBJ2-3	CASRTSGGAHTQYF	TGTGCCAGTAGGACTAGCGGGGGGGCTCATACGCAGTATTTT
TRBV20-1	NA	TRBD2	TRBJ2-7	CSAIPGEGVGKYSYEQYF	TGCAGTGCGATCCCTGGGGAGGGAGTAGGAAAGTACTCCTACGAGCAGTACTTC
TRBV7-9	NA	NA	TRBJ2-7	CASSFSSEQYF	TGTGCCAGCAGCTTTAGTTCCGAGCAGTACTTC
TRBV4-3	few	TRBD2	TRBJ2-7	CASSQDGTRVEQYF	TGCGCCAGCAGCCAAGATGGGACTAGGGTCGAGCAGTACTTC
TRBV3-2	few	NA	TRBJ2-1	CASSPRTSGASYNEQFF	TGTGCCAGCAGCCCTCGGACTAGCGGGGCCTCCTACAATGAGCAGTTCTTC
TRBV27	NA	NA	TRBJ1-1	CASSSENSAFF	TGTGCCAGCAGTTCCGAGAACAGCGCTTTCTTT
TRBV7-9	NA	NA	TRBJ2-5	CASSLSDSPSWETQYF	TGTGCCAGCAGCTTAAGTGACAGTCCCTCCTGGGAGACCCAGTACTTC
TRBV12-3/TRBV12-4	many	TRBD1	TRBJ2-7	CASRMGDRTYEQYF	TGTGCCAGCCGTATGGGGGACAGGACCTACGAGCAGTACTTC
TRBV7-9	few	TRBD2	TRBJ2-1	CASSLSGGVPEQFF	TGTGCCAGCAGCTTAAGCGGGGGGGTGCCTGAGCAGTTCTTC
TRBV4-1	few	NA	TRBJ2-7	CASRQTDSRGEQYF	TGCGCCAGCAGACAAACAGACTCCCGGGGAGAGCAGTACTTC
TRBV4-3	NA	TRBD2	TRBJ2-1	CASSKRTSAGEQFF	TGCGCCAGCAGCAAGAGGACTAGCGCGGGTGAGCAGTTCTTC
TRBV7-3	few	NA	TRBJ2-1	CASSFGGGSYNEQFF	TGTGCCAGCAGCTTTGGGGGAGGCTCCTACAATGAGCAGTTCTTC
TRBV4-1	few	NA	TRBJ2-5	CASSQIFPGPTRYQETQYF	TGCGCCAGCAGCCAAATTTTCCCGGGACCAACCCGGTACCAAGAGACCCAGTACTTC
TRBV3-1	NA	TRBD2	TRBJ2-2	CASSQGAGNTGELFF	TGTGCCAGCAGCCAAGGAGCGGGAAACACCGGGGAGCTGTTTTTT
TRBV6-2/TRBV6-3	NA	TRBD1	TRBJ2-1	CASRGPGQRTYNEQFF	TGTGCCAGCAGGGGACCGGGACAGAGAACCTACAATGAGCAGTTCTTC
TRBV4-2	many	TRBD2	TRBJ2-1	CASSQGPGLASGEQFF	TGTGCCAGCAGCCAAGGGCCGGGACTAGCGTCCGGTGAGCAGTTCTTC
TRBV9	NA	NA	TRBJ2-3	CASSVKGAVRTDTQYF	TGTGCCAGCAGCGTAAAAGGTGCGGTGCGGACAGATACGCAGTATTTT
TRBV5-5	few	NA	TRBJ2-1	CASSLTLAFPLLEQFF	TGTGCCAGCAGCTTGACTTTAGCGTTCCCTCTTCTTGAGCAGTTCTTC
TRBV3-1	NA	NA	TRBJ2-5	CASSRRRLGGETQYF	TGTGCCAGCAGCCGTAGGAGACTAGGGGGGGAGACCCAGTACTTC
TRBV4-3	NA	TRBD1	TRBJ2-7	CASSQEAGGAYEQYF	TGCGCCAGCAGCCAAGAGGCAGGGGGAGCTTACGAGCAGTACTTC
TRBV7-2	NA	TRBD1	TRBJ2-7	CASRRRDRGSEQYF	TGTGCCAGCAGACGGAGGGACAGGGGTAGCGAGCAGTACTTC
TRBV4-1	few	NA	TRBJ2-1	CASSPGPGGVTDEQFF	TGCGCCAGCAGCCCTGGGCCCGGGGGCGTTACGGATGAGCAGTTCTTC
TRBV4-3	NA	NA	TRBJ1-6	CASSQVLWDSSPLHF	TGCGCCAGCAGCCAAGTTCTCTGGGATTCTTCACCCCTCCACTTT
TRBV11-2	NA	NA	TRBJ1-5	CASSLEGYSNQPQHF	TGTGCCAGCAGCTTAGAGGGGTACAGCAATCAGCCCCAGCATTTT
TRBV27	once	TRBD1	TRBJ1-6	CASAIRGLTYNSPLHF	TGTGCCAGCGCCATCAGGGGGTTGACCTATAATTCACCCCTCCACTTT
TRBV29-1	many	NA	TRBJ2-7	CSVDGAKGSYEQYF	TGCAGCGTTGACGGGGCGAAGGGCTCCTACGAGCAGTACTTC